What follows describes a single T cell receptor (beta chain). No antigen is known for it. J gave up 4 bases and V 5 bases, and 2 bases lay outside the gene matches. The CDR3 runs to 14 residues. Per the germline V gene, CDR1 is MDHEN and CDR2 is SYDVKM. This sample was taken from a study of CD8+ T cells in alopecia areata. Study outcomes and limitations: Scalp lesions, especially in alopecia totalis/universalis, had higher clonality than normal scalp. Possibly as an HLA-related effect, TCR sharing across patients appeared less clear than in mice.

Separation by sorting yielded CD4+ and CD8+ T cells from PBMCs. cDNA reverse transcribed from extracted RNA served as the sequencing template. Only in-frame clones appear in the TCRdb table, and some are missing; sequencing was by immunoSEQ multiplex PCR. Among roughly 150,000 clones listed, 62% were seen once. The TCR sequence derives from a human donor in good health. Material: CD8+ T cells sorted from blood. The chain couples TRBV28 to TRBJ2-5; 12 nucleotides match TRBD2. The DNA for the CDR3 is TGTGCCAGCAGTCCACTAGCGGGAGGAGAGACCCAGTACTTC. Translated, it gives CASSPLAGGETQYF.